The rows below give T cell receptor beta chains drawn from one sample of a study of blood T cell repertoires in COVID-19. Clones were sequenced by immunoSEQ multiplex PCR, and TCRdb holds only the in-frame ones, with some missing. The data show 95,000 to 150,000 clones, under 80% seen once. Sample: peripheral blood. These receptors originate from a man aged 65-85 years with acute or convalescent COVID-19. Both conserved end residues are part of each CDR3. D genes are given only for firm matches. Clone size is given for some rows only: seen once, a few or many times, or a class if the clone is expanded.

d_call	clone_size	v_call	j_call	cdr3_nt	cdr3_aa
TRBD1	.	TRBV4-1	TRBJ1-1	TGCGCCAGCAGCCCAGGGACAGGGGCAGGGGACACTGAAGCTTTCTTT	CASSPGTGAGDTEAFF
.	.	TRBV5-4	TRBJ1-1	TGTGCCAGCAGCTTGGTGGGGGGGTTGGGCACTGAAGCTTTCTTT	CASSLVGGLGTEAFF
TRBD2	.	TRBV24-1	TRBJ2-1	TGTGCCACCAGAGGACTAGCGGGGTGGGAGCAGTTCTTC	CATRGLAGWEQFF
TRBD1	.	TRBV29-1	TRBJ2-7	TGCAGCGTTGAAATTAGGGACAGGGGGTTCTACGAGCAGTACTTC	CSVEIRDRGFYEQYF
.	.	TRBV3-1/TRBV3-2	TRBJ2-2	TGTGCCAGCAGCCTAGCGGTTGCCGGGGAGCTGTTTTTT	CASSLAVAGELFF
TRBD1	.	TRBV19	TRBJ1-5	TGTGCCAGTAGTGCCTCGGGACAGGGGGGTAGCAATCAGCCCCAGCATTTT	CASSASGQGGSNQPQHF
.	.	TRBV3-1/TRBV3-2	TRBJ2-7	TGTGCCAGCAGCCTAAGGGGGACCTCCGGGGCCGAGCAGTACTTC	CASSLRGTSGAEQYF
.	few	TRBV7-2	TRBJ1-5	TGTGCCAGCAGCTTAGAGGGGAATAGCAATCAGCCCCAGCATTTT	CASSLEGNSNQPQHF
TRBD1	.	TRBV5-1	TRBJ2-2	TGCGCCAGCAGCGTAGGGACAGATGCTACCACCGGGGAGCTGTTTTTT	CASSVGTDATTGELFF
.	once	TRBV9	TRBJ1-4	TGTGCCAGCAGCGTAGGTCAGAATTCTGAAAAACTGTTTTTT	CASSVGQNSEKLFF
.	.	TRBV20-1	TRBJ1-1	TGCAGTGCTAGTCGCGACAGGAACACTGAAGCTTTCTTT	CSASRDRNTEAFF
TRBD1	.	TRBV7-7	TRBJ1-5	TGTGCCAGCAGCTTCGGGACAGTAAAAAGCAATCAGCCCCAGCATTTT	CASSFGTVKSNQPQHF
TRBD2	.	TRBV6-5	TRBJ2-5	TGTGCCAGCAGCCGACGGACTAGCGGGGGGGCATGGTACTTC	CASSRRTSGGAWYF
.	.	TRBV5-8	TRBJ1-6	TGTGCCAGCAGATACATCAGGGCTGGAGCCCTCCACTTT	CASRYIRAGALHF
TRBD1	.	TRBV5-4	TRBJ2-5	TGTGCCATGACTCCGGGACAGGGGTTAGAGACCCAGTACTTC	CAMTPGQGLETQYF
.	.	TRBV19	TRBJ1-2	TGTGCCAGTAGTATAAACGGGGGTGGCTACACCTTC	CASSINGGGYTF
.	.	TRBV4-3	TRBJ1-2	TGCGCCAGCAGCCAAGATTGGGGGCATGGCTATGGCTACACCTTC	CASSQDWGHGYGYTF
TRBD1	.	TRBV6-5	TRBJ1-5	TGTGCCAGCAGACGAGGACAGGGTGGGAATCAGCCCCAGCATTTT	CASRRGQGGNQPQHF
.	.	TRBV9	TRBJ1-1	TGTGCCAGCAGCGTAGACCAAGGACCGAGGGACACTGAAGCTTTCTTT	CASSVDQGPRDTEAFF
TRBD1	.	TRBV4-3	TRBJ2-1	TGCGCCAGCAGCCAAGAAGGGACAGGAACCTACAATGAGCAGTTCTTC	CASSQEGTGTYNEQFF
.	once	TRBV5-6	TRBJ1-5	TGTGCCAGCTGCTTTTGGGCCGGGAGGGGGAACAATCAGCCCCAGCATTTT	CASCFWAGRGNNQPQHF
.	.	TRBV5-1	TRBJ1-2	TGCGCCAGCAGCTTGGAGGCGGGGTATGGCTACACCTTC	CASSLEAGYGYTF
.	.	TRBV10-3	TRBJ2-1	TGTGCCACCTCCACAAGTTCCTACAATGAGCAGTTCTTC	CATSTSSYNEQFF
TRBD1	.	TRBV6-6	TRBJ1-5	TGTGCCAGCAGCCCACAGGGGGGTCAGCCCCAGCATTTT	CASSPQGGQPQHF
.	.	TRBV11-2	TRBJ2-5	TGTGCCAGCAGCTTAGATAGGGCAGGGTTCCAAGAGACCCAGTACTTC	CASSLDRAGFQETQYF
.	.	TRBV7-2	TRBJ1-5	TGTGCCAGCAGCCCCACCCCAGGGCTTTATAGCAATCAGCCCCAGCATTTT	CASSPTPGLYSNQPQHF
.	.	TRBV10-3	TRBJ2-7	TGTGCCATCAGTGAGTTAGCGGCCGTAGGAGAGCAGTACTTC	CAISELAAVGEQYF
TRBD1	.	TRBV19	TRBJ1-5	TGTGCCAGTAGTTACTTGACAGGGGGCTTAGGTCAGCCCCAGCATTTT	CASSYLTGGLGQPQHF
TRBD1	few	TRBV10-3	TRBJ1-1	TGTGCCATCAGTGAGACAGGGGTGAACACTGAAGCTTTCTTT	CAISETGVNTEAFF
.	.	TRBV30	TRBJ2-4	TGTGCCTGGAGCGCTGACACGCTCCTAGCCAAAAACATTCAGTACTTC	CAWSADTLLAKNIQYF
.	.	TRBV18	TRBJ1-3	TGTGCCAGCTCACCCACACAGGATTCCTCTGGAAACACCATATATTTT	CASSPTQDSSGNTIYF
.	few	TRBV2	TRBJ1-3	TGTGCCAGCAACAGGGCCCCTGGAAACACCATATATTTT	CASNRAPGNTIYF
.	.	TRBV5-1	TRBJ1-2	TGCGCCAGCAGCCCTGGACAAGTCCTCTATGGCTACACCTTC	CASSPGQVLYGYTF
.	.	TRBV19	TRBJ1-2	TGTGCCAGTAGGGAACAGAAACCTCGGGGGTATGGCTACACCTTC	CASREQKPRGYGYTF
.	.	TRBV6-2/TRBV6-3	TRBJ1-5	TGTGCCAGCAGTGGCACAGGGACTCAGCCCCAGCATTTT	CASSGTGTQPQHF